This record covers a single TCR beta chain. These data are taken from a study of T cell responses to AZD1222 COVID-19 vaccine. Germline trimming cut 5 bases from V and 4 bases from J; bases unmatched to any gene: 2. This CDR3 has 12 amino acids. Some clones are missing from TCRdb's copy, which holds only in-frame ones; the method was immunoSEQ multiplex PCR. The sample yields fewer than 200,000 clones, roughly nine tenths seen once. The sequenced sample was peripheral blood, obtained 28 days after the second dose of the MenACWY control vaccine. The chain has TRBV12-3 or TRBV12-4 and TRBJ2-7; 7 bases align to TRBD2. The source of this sequence is an adult who received the MenACWY meningococcal vaccine as a control. CDR3 DNA: TGTGCCAGCAGTCGGGGGGAATACGAGCAGTACTTC. It translates to CASSRGEYEQYF.